Below are 25 T cell receptor beta chains sequenced from a single sample in a study of post-analysis software for immune sequencing data. Study results and caveats: Comparison of patients with controls showed four or five TRBV segments more frequent in patients, TRBV5-6, TRBV5-1 and TRBV20-1 among them.

These TCRs' antigens remain unknown. Unique molecular identifiers featured in each of the TCR beta cDNA libraries. TCRdb called the PCR reads again in MiXCR, with one record for every CDR3 protein. The sample lists fewer than 600,000 distinct CDR3 sequences, 40% to 55% occurring once. The source material was blood. The receptors here all came from a girl between 10 and 17 years old with multiple sclerosis.

The chain combines TRBV5-1 with TRBJ2-7, with 7 bases fitting TRBD1. V lost 4 bases to trimming and J lost 0 bases; unmatched junction nucleotides: 4. Germline CDR1 SGHRS, CDR2 YFSETQ. This CDR3 spans 14 amino acids. The CDR3 sequence: CASSVSGGSYEQYF. The CDR3 DNA sequence: TGCGCCAGCAGCGTCTCAGGGGGCTCCTACGAGCAGTACTTC.

This chain uses TRBV28 with TRBJ2-7; the match to TRBD2 covers 11 bases. V gave up 3 bases and J gave up 2 bases; unmatched junction bases: 6. CDR1 is MDHEN, CDR2 SYDVKM, per germline. This CDR3 comprises 16 residues. The CDR3 region is CASSFGTSGFTYEQYF. For the CDR3, the DNA is TGTGCCAGCAGTTTTGGGACTAGCGGATTTACCTACGAGCAGTACTTC.

This sequence joins TRBV20-1 and TRBJ2-1; D unresolved. This CDR3 is built from 13 residues. Germline V gene lookup returns CDR1 DFQATT and CDR2 SNEGSKA (reference sequence). Deletions cut 3 bases from V and 5 bases from J, with 11 bases between. CDR3 coding DNA: TGCAGTGCTAGGGCTTCTAACAACAATGAGCAGTTCTTC. Protein sequence: CSARASNNNEQFF.

The CDR3, as DNA: TGCGCCAGCAGCTGGACTAGCGGAGACGAGCAGTACTTC. Translated: CASSWTSGDEQYF. V is TRBV4-1 and J is TRBJ2-5, with TRBD2 matching over 10 bases. With the DNA end fitting TRBJ2-7 better, the J assignment may be wrong. Germline CDR1 and CDR2: MGHRA and YSYEKL. This CDR3 region has 13 residues.

The chain is built from TRBV12-3 or TRBV12-4 and TRBJ2-1; D is possibly TRBD2 (6 bases). The CDR3 runs 15 residues. Trimming left V 6 bases short and J 0 bases short, with 12 bases between. The CDR3 DNA reads as TGTGCCAGCAGACCTAGCGAAAGCTCCTACAATGAGCAGTTCTTC. Translating gives CASRPSESSYNEQFF.

This chain links TRBV15 with TRBJ1-5; D is ambiguous. The germline gives CDR1 LNHNV, CDR2 YYDKDF (reference sequence). V was shortened by 6 bases and J by 0 bases, with 9 bases between the two germline ends. The CDR3 is 14 amino acids. The CDR3 loop reads CATSGVYSNQPQHF. The CDR3 DNA reads as TGTGCCACCAGTGGGGTTTATAGCAATCAGCCCCAGCATTTT.

The CDR3 reads CASSKTISGDYGYTF. DNA of the CDR3: TGTGCCAGCAGCAAAACTATCTCCGGGGACTATGGCTACACCTTC. The chain couples TRBV14 to TRBJ1-2; no definite D call. Germline V CDR1 and CDR2: SGHDN, FVKESK. The CDR3 has 15 residues. The V end lost 5 bases, the J end lost 3 bases, and 16 bases lay between the germline ends.

This clonotype occurred a few times. The genes are TRBV2 and TRBJ2-3; the D gene is possibly TRBD2 (6 bases). The CDR3 runs to 15 residues. In germline, CDR1 is SNHLY, CDR2 FYNNEI. Trimming shortened V by 4 bases and J by 0 bases, and 11 bases separated the two germline ends. CDR3 amino acids: CASSAAGPSTDTQYF. Written as DNA, the CDR3 is TGTGCCAGCAGTGCGGCGGGACCAAGCACAGATACGCAGTATTTT.

This clonotype has a handful of counts. This sequence joins TRBV6-6 and TRBJ2-7, with D maybe TRBD1 (6 bases). CDR1 and CDR2 from the germline V gene are MNHNY and SVGAGI (reference sequence). Trimming left V 5 bases short and J 3 bases short, with 17 bases between. This CDR3 spans 15 amino acids. Here the CDR3 reads CASSAATGLDYEQYF. CDR3 nucleotide sequence: TGTGCCAGCAGTGCGGCTACAGGGTTGGACTACGAGCAGTACTTC.

This chain links TRBV6-5 with TRBJ2-1; 7 bases align to TRBD2. V was pared by 10 bases and J by 5 bases, with 11 bases of the junction left unmatched. The CDR3 runs 14 residues. Germline V CDR1 and CDR2: MNHEY, SVGAGI. Here the CDR3 DNA reads TGTGCCACCTATGGGCGGGAGTTAAACAATGAGCAGTTCTTC. It specifies CATYGRELNNEQFF.

The rearrangement links TRBV6-1 to TRBJ2-4, with 7 bases that match TRBD1. The DNA matches TRBJ2-7 better at its end, which makes the J call doubtful. The CDR3 extends over 14 amino acids. Germline V gives CDR1 MNHNS, CDR2 SASEGT. Written as DNA, the CDR3 is TGTGCCAGCAGTGAAGACTGGGCAGGGGGCGAGCAGTACTTC. Residues: CASSEDWAGGEQYF.

This clonotype was observed a handful of times. The chain is built from TRBV20-1 and TRBJ2-1, with TRBD2 identical over 11 bases. Germline V gives CDR1 DFQATT, CDR2 SNEGSKA (reference sequence). J was trimmed by 11 bases and V by 6 bases; bases with no gene match: 12. The CDR3 consists of 14 residues. The CDR3 DNA follows: TGCAGTGCGGGACCGGGACTAGCGGCCCTAAAGCAGTTCTTC. Its protein is CSAGPGLAALKQFF.

This rearrangement joins TRBV7-9 to TRBJ1-4, with TRBD1 matching 8 bases. With V trimmed by 0 bases and J by 3 bases, 9 bases remained unmatched. The germline V gene has CDR1 SEHNR and CDR2 FQNEAQ (reference sequence). The CDR3 length is 18 residues. The CDR3, as DNA: TGTGCCAGCAGCTTAGCGAGCGTACGACAGGGGTCTAATGAAAAACTGTTTTTT. Its protein product is CASSLASVRQGSNEKLFF.

The rearrangement uses TRBV14 and TRBJ2-3, with D possibly being TRBD2 (5 bases). From germline, CDR1 is SGHDN and CDR2 FVKESK. CDR3 length: 14 amino acids. Trimming removed 3 bases from V and 1 base from J, with 8 bases in between. CDR3 residues: CASSQMRGTDTQYF. The DNA of the CDR3 is TGTGCCAGCAGCCAGATGAGGGGCACAGATACGCAGTATTTT.

The V gene is TRBV6-5, the J gene TRBJ2-4; D possibly corresponds to TRBD2 (5 bases). With the DNA end fitting TRBJ2-7 better, the J assignment may be wrong. CDR1 and CDR2 (germline): MNHEY, SVGAGI. The CDR3 covers 12 residues. The CDR3 DNA is TGTGCCAGCAGGGCTAGCTGGTACGAGCAGTACTTC. Residues: CASRASWYEQYF.

The rearrangement uses TRBV29-1 and TRBJ1-2, with 7 bases aligning to TRBD1. The CDR3 length is 15 residues. CDR1 and CDR2 (germline): SQVTM, ANQGSEA. V was pared by 4 bases and J by 4 bases, with 12 bases of the junction left unmatched. CDR3 protein: CSVGQGSGNSYGYTF. In nucleotides, the CDR3 is TGCAGCGTTGGACAGGGAAGTGGCAATAGCTATGGCTACACCTTC. Full variable domain (outside the CDR3, taken from reference TRBV29-1 and TRBJ1-2): SAVISQKPSRDICQRGTSLTIQCQVDSQVTMMFWYRQQPGQSLTLIATANQGSEATYESGFVIDKFPISRPNLTFSTLTVSNMSPEDSSIYLCSVGQGSGNSYGYTFGSGTRLTVV.

This clonotype was seen a handful of times. The CDR3 DNA follows: TGCAGTGCTAGAGGGGAGCGGCAGGGGGTCCACGAGCAGTACTTC. It is translated as CSARGERQGVHEQYF. The chain combines TRBV20-1 with TRBJ2-7; TRBD1 matches 7 bases. The V segment lost 1 base and the J segment 5 bases; nucleotides outside the gene matches: 11. The CDR3 is 15 residues long. Per germline, CDR1 DFQATT and CDR2 SNEGSKA (reference sequence).

The chain carries TRBV7-9 and TRBJ2-1; tentatively, D is TRBD1 (5 bases). V was cut by 3 bases and J by 0 bases, with 9 bases left in between. Germline CDR1 is SEHNR and CDR2 is FQNEAQ (reference sequence). The CDR3 length is 15 residues. CDR3 protein: CASSFRGTSYNEQFF. The CDR3 DNA is TGTGCCAGCAGCTTTAGGGGAACCTCCTACAATGAGCAGTTCTTC.

The gene calls are TRBV7-9 and TRBJ2-5; 9 bases are a match to TRBD1. The CDR3 contains 18 residues. CDR1 and CDR2 (germline): SEHNR, FQNEAQ (reference sequence). J gave up 0 bases and V 4 bases, and 12 bases lay outside the gene matches. CDR3 coding DNA: TGTGCCAGCAGCTGGGGACAGGGTGAAATTCAGAACCAAGAGACCCAGTACTTC. It is translated as CASSWGQGEIQNQETQYF.

A few counts support this clonotype. The rearrangement uses TRBV5-1 and TRBJ2-3; D unclear. V lost 4 bases to trimming and J lost 2 bases, with 17 bases between them. The germline V gene has CDR1 SGHRS and CDR2 YFSETQ. The CDR3 has 16 amino acids. The DNA of the CDR3 is TGCGCCAGCAGCCTTACCCCCATGTCCTACACAGATACGCAGTATTTT. It specifies CASSLTPMSYTDTQYF.

CDR3 region: CASSLGPLAENEQFF. The CDR3 bases are TGCGCCAGCAGCTTGGGGCCACTAGCGGAGAATGAGCAGTTCTTC. The chain couples TRBV5-1 to TRBJ2-1; TRBD2 aligns across 8 bases. There are 15 residues in the CDR3. Trimming took 0 bases from V and 7 from J; bases not matched to a gene: 6. CDR1 and CDR2 (germline): SGHRS, YFSETQ.

Here the CDR3 reads CASSQGRRDIQYF. The CDR3, as DNA: TGTGCCAGCAGCCAAGGACGGCGGGACATTCAGTACTTC. The chain combines TRBV3-1 with TRBJ2-7, with D perhaps matching TRBD2 (5 bases). The J call may be incorrect, as the DNA end agrees better with TRBJ2-4. This CDR3 spans 13 amino acids. Germline lookup yields CDR1 LGHDT and CDR2 YNNKEL (reference sequence).

The CDR3 coding sequence is TGTGCCAGCAGTTTTTTCGGGGGCTCCTACAATGAGCAGTTCTTC. It translates to CASSFFGGSYNEQFF. This sequence joins TRBV27 and TRBJ2-1; TRBD2 is a possible D gene (6 bases). Looked up from germline, CDR1 is MNHEY and CDR2 is SMNVEV (reference sequence). V lost 3 bases and J 0 bases, leaving 9 bases between the germline ends. The CDR3 totals 15 residues.

This clonotype came up a few times. This chain links TRBV28 with TRBJ2-7; D is possibly TRBD1 (5 bases). The germline V gene encodes CDR1 MDHEN and CDR2 SYDVKM. V lost 1 base, J lost 1 base, and 14 bases lay in between. The CDR3 runs to 16 residues. In nucleotides, the CDR3 is TGTGCCAGCAGTTTATCCCCCGAACAGGTTTCCTACGAGCAGTACTTC. It yields the protein CASSLSPEQVSYEQYF.

This chain joins TRBV27 and TRBJ1-1, with 7 nucleotides matching TRBD1. Trimming cost V 6 bases and J 0 bases; bases outside gene matches: 4. The germline gives CDR1 MNHEY, CDR2 SMNVEV (reference sequence). The length of the CDR3 is 14 residues. Here the CDR3 DNA reads TGTGCCAGCAGGGACAGGCACTTGAACACTGAAGCTTTCTTT. Translation: CASRDRHLNTEAFF.